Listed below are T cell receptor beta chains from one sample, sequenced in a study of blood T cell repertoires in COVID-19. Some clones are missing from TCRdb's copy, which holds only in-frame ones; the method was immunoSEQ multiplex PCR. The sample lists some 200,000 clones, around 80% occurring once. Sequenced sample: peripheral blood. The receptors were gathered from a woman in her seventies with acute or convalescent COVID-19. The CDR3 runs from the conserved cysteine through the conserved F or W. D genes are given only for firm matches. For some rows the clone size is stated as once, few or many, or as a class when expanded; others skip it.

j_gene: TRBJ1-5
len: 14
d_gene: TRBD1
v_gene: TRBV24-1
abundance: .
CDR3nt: TGTGCCACCAGTGATAACAGGGGTATCCAGCCCCAGCATTTT
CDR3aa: CATSDNRGIQPQHF

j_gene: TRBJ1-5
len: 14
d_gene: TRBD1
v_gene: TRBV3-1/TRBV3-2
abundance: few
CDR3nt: TGTGCCAGCAGCCTTACACAGGGGGATCAGCCCCAGCATTTT
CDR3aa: CASSLTQGDQPQHF

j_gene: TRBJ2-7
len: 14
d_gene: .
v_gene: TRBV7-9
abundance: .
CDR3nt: TGTGCCAGCAGCTCGGTTAGTCCGCTTTACGAGCAGTACTTC
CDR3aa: CASSSVSPLYEQYF

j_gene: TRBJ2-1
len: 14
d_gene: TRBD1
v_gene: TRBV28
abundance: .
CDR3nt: TGTGCCAGCTGTACCGGACAGGGCTTCAATGAGCAGTTCTTC
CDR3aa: CASCTGQGFNEQFF

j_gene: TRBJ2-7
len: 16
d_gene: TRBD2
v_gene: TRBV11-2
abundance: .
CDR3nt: TGTGCCAGCAGCTTAGACCCGGGACTAGCGGGCTCCGAGCAGTACTTC
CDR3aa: CASSLDPGLAGSEQYF

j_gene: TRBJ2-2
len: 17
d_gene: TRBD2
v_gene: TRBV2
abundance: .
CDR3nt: TGTGCCAGCGAGAGGTCTAGCGGGCTACAGGGCACCGGGGAGCTGTTTTTT
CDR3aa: CASERSSGLQGTGELFF

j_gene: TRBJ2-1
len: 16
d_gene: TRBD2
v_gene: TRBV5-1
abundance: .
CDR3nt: TGCGCCAGCAGCTTGGCCGGGACTAGCGGGACCGTTGAGCAGTTCTTC
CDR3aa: CASSLAGTSGTVEQFF

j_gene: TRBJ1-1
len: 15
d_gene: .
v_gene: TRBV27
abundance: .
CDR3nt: TGTGCCAGCAGTCTAACCGACGGGGGGCGGTTTATAGCTTTCTTT
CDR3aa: CASSLTDGGRFIAFF

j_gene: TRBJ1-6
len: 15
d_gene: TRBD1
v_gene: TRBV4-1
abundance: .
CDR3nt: TGCGCCAGCAGCCAAGCCTTAACAGGGGATTCACCCCTCCACTTT
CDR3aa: CASSQALTGDSPLHF

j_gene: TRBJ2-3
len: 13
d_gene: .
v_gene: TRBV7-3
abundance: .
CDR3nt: TGTGCCAGCAGCTTAATTCGCGGAGATACGCAGTATTTT
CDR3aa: CASSLIRGDTQYF

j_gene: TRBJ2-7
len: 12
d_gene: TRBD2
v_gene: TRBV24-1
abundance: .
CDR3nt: TGTGCCACCAGTGACGAGCGGGGCGAGCAGTACTTC
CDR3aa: CATSDERGEQYF

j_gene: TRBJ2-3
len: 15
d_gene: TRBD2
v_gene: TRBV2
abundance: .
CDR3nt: TGTGCCAGCAGGTCGACTAGCGGGTTCACAGATACGCAGTATTTT
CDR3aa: CASRSTSGFTDTQYF

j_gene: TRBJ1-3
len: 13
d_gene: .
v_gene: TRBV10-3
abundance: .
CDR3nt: TGTGCCATCAGTGACCTCAGGGGAAACACCATATATTTT
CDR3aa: CAISDLRGNTIYF

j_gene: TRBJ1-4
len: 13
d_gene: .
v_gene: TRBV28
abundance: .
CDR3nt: TGTGCCAGCAGATCTTACAGTAATGAAAAACTGTTTTTT
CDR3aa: CASRSYSNEKLFF

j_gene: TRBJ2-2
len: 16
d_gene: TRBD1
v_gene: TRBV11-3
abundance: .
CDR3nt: TGTGCCAGCAGCCCTCCGGGACAGGGAAACACCGGGGAGCTGTTTTTT
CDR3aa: CASSPPGQGNTGELFF

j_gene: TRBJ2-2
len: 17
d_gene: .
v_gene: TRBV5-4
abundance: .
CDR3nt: TGTGCCAGCAGCCGAGGGTCCGGACCCCGTGACACCGGGGAGCTGTTTTTT
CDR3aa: CASSRGSGPRDTGELFF

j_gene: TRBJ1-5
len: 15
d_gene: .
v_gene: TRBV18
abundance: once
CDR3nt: TGTGCCAGCTCACCCACGGGGGGGGAACGGCAGCCCCAGCATTTT
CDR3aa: CASSPTGGERQPQHF

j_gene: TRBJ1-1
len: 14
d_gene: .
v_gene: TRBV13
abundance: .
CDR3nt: TGTGCCAGCAGCGCCGTCGGCTGGCGGAATTTGGCTTTCTTT
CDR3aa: CASSAVGWRNLAFF

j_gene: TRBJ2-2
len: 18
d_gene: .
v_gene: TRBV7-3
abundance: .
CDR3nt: TGTGCCAGCAGCTTAACGTATATAGCGCGGGGGAACACCGGGGAGCTGTTTTTT
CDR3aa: CASSLTYIARGNTGELFF

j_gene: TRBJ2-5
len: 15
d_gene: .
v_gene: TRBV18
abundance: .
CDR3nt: TGTGCCAGCTCACCACCCGGGACAACGAAAGAGTCCCAGTACTTC
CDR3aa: CASSPPGTTKESQYF

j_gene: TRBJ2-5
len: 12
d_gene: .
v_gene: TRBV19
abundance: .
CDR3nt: TGTGCCAGTAGTATAGATCTACAGATACGGTACTTC
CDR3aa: CASSIDLQIRYF

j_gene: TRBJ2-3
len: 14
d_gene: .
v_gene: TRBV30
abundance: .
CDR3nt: TGTGCCTGGCGCCAGGGGGGTAGCACAGATACGCAGTATTTT
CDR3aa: CAWRQGGSTDTQYF

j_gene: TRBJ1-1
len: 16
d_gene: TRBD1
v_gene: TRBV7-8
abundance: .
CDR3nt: TGTGCCAGCAGCTTAGCGCTGGGACAGGGGGACACTGAAGCTTTCTTT
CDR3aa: CASSLALGQGDTEAFF

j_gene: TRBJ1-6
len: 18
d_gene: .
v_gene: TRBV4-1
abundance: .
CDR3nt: TGCGCCAGCAGCCAAGATAGAAGAGCCAACACTAATAATTCACCCCTCCACTTT
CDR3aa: CASSQDRRANTNNSPLHF

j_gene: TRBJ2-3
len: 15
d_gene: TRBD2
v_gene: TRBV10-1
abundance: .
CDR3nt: TGCGCCAGCAGTGAACAAGCGGGAGTAGCAGATACGCAGTATTTT
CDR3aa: CASSEQAGVADTQYF

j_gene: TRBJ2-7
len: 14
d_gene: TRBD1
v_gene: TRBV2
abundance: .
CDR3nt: TGTGCCAGCAGGGAAGACAGGGGCCACTACGAGCAGTACTTC
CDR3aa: CASREDRGHYEQYF

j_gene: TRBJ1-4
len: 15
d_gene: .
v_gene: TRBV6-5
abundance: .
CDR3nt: TGTGCCAGCAGTTCCGGGACATCCTGGCGAGAAAAACTGTTTTTT
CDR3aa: CASSSGTSWREKLFF

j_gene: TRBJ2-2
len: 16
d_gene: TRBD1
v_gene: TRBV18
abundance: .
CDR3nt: TGTGCCAGCTCACCAAGGGAACAGGGGGACACCGGGGAGCTGTTTTTT
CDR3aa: CASSPREQGDTGELFF

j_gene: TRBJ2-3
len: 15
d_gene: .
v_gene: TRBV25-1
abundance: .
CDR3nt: TGTGCCAGCAGTGGGCCTCAACTAAGCACAGATACGCAGTATTTT
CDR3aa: CASSGPQLSTDTQYF

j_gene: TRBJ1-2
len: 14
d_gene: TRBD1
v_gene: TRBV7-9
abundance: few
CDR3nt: TGTGCCAGCAGCTTAGCAGGGGGCGGCTATGGCTACACCTTC
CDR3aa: CASSLAGGGYGYTF

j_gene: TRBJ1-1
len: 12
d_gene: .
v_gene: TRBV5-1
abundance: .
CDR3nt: TGCGCCAGCAGTAAGGGGCCGAATGAAGCTTTCTTT
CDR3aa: CASSKGPNEAFF

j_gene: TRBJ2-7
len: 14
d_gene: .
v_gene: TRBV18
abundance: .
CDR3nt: TGTGCCAGCTCACCCCTGGCAGACTCCTACGAGCAGTACTTC
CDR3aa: CASSPLADSYEQYF

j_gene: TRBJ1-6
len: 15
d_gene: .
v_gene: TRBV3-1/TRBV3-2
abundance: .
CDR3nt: TGTGCCAGCAGCCAAGAGAACAGGGCCAATTCACCCCTCCACTTT
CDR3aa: CASSQENRANSPLHF

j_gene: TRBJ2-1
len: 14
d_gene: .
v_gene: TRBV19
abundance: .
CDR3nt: TGTGCCAGCGAAGGAGGGCGAAACGGGAATGAGCAGTTCTTC
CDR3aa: CASEGGRNGNEQFF

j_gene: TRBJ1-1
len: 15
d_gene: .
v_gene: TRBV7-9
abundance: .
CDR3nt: TGTGCCAGCAGCGTCCGGGACTTGCGAAGCACTGAAGCTTTCTTT
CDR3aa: CASSVRDLRSTEAFF

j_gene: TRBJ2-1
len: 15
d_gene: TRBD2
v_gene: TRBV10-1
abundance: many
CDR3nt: TGCGCCAGCAGTGAGACGACTAGCGGGCCCAATGAGCAGTTCTTC
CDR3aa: CASSETTSGPNEQFF

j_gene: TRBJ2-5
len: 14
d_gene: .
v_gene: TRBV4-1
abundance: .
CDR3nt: TGCGCCAGCAGCCAAGATTCGGTGCGAGAGACCCAGTACTTC
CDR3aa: CASSQDSVRETQYF

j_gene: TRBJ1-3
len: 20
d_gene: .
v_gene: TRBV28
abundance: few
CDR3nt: TGTGCCAGCAGCCCGGTCGGGGGGGTAAAGAGGAGAATCTCTGGAAACACCATATATTTT
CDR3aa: CASSPVGGVKRRISGNTIYF

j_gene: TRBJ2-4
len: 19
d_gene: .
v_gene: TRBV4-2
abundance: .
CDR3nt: TGTGCCAGCAGCCAAGATCGGCGGAGTTCCAATTTAGCCAAAAACATTCAGTACTTC
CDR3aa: CASSQDRRSSNLAKNIQYF

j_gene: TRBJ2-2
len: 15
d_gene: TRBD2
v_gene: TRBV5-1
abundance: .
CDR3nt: TGCGCCAGCAGCTTGGCCGGGAGGGTTATCGGGGAGCTGTTTTTT
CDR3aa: CASSLAGRVIGELFF

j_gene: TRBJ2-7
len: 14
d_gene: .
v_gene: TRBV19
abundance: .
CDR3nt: TGTGCCAGTAGCAACGACAGGTTCCCTTACGAGCAGTACTTC
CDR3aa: CASSNDRFPYEQYF

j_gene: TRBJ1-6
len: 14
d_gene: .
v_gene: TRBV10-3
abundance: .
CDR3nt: TGTGCCATCAGTGAGATGGCAGGGGATTCACCCCTCCACTTT
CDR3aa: CAISEMAGDSPLHF